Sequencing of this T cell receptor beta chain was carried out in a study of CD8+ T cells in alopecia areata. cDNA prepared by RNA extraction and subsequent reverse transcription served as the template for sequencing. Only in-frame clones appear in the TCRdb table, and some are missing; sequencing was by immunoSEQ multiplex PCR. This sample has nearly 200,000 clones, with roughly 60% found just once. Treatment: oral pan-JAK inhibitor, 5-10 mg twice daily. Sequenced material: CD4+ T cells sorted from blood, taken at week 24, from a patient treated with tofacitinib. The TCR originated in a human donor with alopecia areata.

CDR3 coding DNA: TGTGCCTGGAGAGGACAGACTACTAACTATGGCTACACCTTC. Protein: CAWRGQTTNYGYTF. The chain uses TRBV30 and TRBJ1-2, with D perhaps TRBD1 (6 bases). This CDR3 comprises 14 residues. With 3 bases removed from V and 0 bases from J, the gap between germline ends came to 11 bases. Germline CDR1 and CDR2: GTSNPN and SVGIG (reference sequence).